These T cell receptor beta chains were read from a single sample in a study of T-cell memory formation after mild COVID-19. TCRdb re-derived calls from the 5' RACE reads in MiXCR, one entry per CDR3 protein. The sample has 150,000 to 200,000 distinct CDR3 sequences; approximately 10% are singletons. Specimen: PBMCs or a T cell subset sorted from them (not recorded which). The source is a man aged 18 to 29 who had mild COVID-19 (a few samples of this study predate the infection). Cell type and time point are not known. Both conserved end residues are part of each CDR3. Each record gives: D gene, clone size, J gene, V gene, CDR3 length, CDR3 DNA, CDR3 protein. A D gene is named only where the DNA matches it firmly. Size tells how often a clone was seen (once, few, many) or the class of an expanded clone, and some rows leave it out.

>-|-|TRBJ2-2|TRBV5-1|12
TGCGCCAGCAGCTTGAACCCCGGGGAGCTGTTTTTT
CASSLNPGELFF
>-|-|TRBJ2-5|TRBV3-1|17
TGTGCCAGCAGCCAAGTAGTGATAGCGGTGTCACAAGAGACCCAGTACTTC
CASSQVVIAVSQETQYF
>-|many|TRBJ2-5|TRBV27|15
TGTGCCAGCAGTAGGGGGGGGAGTCGAGTGGAGACCCAGTACTTC
CASSRGGSRVETQYF
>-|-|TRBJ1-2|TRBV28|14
TGTGCCAGCAGTTTATCCCCGGGGGTCTATGGCTACACCTTC
CASSLSPGVYGYTF
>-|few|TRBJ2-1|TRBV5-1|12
TGCGCCAGCAGGTTAACGTGGGATGAGCAGTTCTTC
CASRLTWDEQFF
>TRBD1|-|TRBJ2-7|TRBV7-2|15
TGTGCCAGCAGCTTAGGGGGGACAGGGTTCTACGAGCAGTACTTC
CASSLGGTGFYEQYF
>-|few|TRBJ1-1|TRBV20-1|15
TGCAGTGCTCCTCCACTGGACGGACTGAACACTGAAGCCTTCTTT
CSAPPLDGLNTEAFF
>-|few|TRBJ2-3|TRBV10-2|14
TGCGCCAGCAGTGAGTCGAGTCTCCAAGATACGCAGTATTTT
CASSESSLQDTQYF
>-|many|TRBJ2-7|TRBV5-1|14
TGCGCCAGCAGATCGGAGCAGGGGTTCTTCGAGCAGTACTTC
CASRSEQGFFEQYF
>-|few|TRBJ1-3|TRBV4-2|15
TGTGCCAGCAGCCAAGCCCCAGGGGCTGGAAACACCATATATTTT
CASSQAPGAGNTIYF
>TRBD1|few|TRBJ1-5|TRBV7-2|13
TGTGCCAGCCAACAGGGGTGGGCTCAGCCCCAGCATTTT
CASQQGWAQPQHF
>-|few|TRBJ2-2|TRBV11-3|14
TGTGCCAGCAGCTTATTTGGGTCCACCGGGGAGCTGTTTTTT
CASSLFGSTGELFF
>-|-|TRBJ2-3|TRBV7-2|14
TGTGCCAGCAGCTTGGCTAACTCTCCAGATACGCAGTATTTT
CASSLANSPDTQYF
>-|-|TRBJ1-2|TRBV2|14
TGTGCCAGCAGTGGGCCTGGAGAGGACTATGGCTACACCTTC
CASSGPGEDYGYTF
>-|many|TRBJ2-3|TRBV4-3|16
TGCGCCAGCAGCCAAGTGCTCCTAGAGGGCACAGATACGCAGTATTTT
CASSQVLLEGTDTQYF
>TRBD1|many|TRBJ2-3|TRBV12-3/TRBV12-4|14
TGTGCCAGCAGTACGGGACAGGCCCGAGGTACGCAGTATTTT
CASSTGQARGTQYF
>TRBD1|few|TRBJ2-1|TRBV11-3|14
TGTGCCAGCAGCGGACAGGGCCCGGAATCTGAGCAGTTCTTC
CASSGQGPESEQFF
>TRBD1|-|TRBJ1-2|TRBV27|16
TGTGCCAGCAGTCCCCGGACAGGGCCAGGTGACTATGGCTACACCTTC
CASSPRTGPGDYGYTF
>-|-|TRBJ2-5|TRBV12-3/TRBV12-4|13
TGTGCCAGCAGTTCCAGGGTCCAAGAGACCCAGTACTTC
CASSSRVQETQYF
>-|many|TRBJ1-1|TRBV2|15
TGTGCCAGCAGTGTTTACGGGAGTATGACCACTGAAGCTTTCTTT
CASSVYGSMTTEAFF
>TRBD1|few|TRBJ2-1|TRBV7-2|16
TGTGCCAGCAGCCCCGGGGGGGGGGACAGGGGCCATGAGCAGTTCTTC
CASSPGGGDRGHEQFF
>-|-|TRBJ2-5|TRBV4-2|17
TGTGCCAGCAGCCAAGCGTACATCACGACCGCGCAAGAGACCCAGTACTTC
CASSQAYITTAQETQYF
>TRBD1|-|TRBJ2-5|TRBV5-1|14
TGCGCCAGCAGCGGAACAGGGGGCGGGAAGACCCAGTACTTC
CASSGTGGGKTQYF
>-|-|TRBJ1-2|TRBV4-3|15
TGCGCCAGCAGCCTAGGGGGGGGCCTGCCATATGGCTACACCTTC
CASSLGGGLPYGYTF
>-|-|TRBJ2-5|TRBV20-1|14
TGCAGTGCTAGAACCCCTGGGGGAGGCGAGACCCAGTACTTC
CSARTPGGGETQYF
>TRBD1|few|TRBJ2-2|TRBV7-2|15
TGTGCCAGCAGCACCCGACAGGGTGGTACCGGGGAGCTGTTTTTT
CASSTRQGGTGELFF
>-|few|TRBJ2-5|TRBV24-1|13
TGTGCCACCAGTGATTTGACGGGGGAGACCCAGTACTTC
CATSDLTGETQYF
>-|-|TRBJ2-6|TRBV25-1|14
TGTGCCAGCTCCCCCCCCTCTGGGGCCAACGTCCTGACTTTC
CASSPPSGANVLTF
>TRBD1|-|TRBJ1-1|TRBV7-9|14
TGTGCCAGCAGCGCGACAGGGTGGAACACTGAAGCTTTCTTT
CASSATGWNTEAFF
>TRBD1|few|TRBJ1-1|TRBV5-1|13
TGCGCCAGCAGCCTGACAGGGGGGGGTGAAGCTTTCTTT
CASSLTGGGEAFF
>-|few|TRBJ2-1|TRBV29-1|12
TGCAGCGTTGTAGGGACTTTCGGTGAGCAGTTCTTC
CSVVGTFGEQFF
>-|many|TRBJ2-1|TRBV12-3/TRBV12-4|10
TGTGCCAGCAGTGGGACTGGGCAGTTCTTC
CASSGTGQFF
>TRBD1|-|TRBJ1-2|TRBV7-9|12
TGTGCCAGCAGCGGACAGGGTCTGGGCTACACCTTC
CASSGQGLGYTF
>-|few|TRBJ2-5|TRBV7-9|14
TGTGCCAGCAGCCCCCTGGGCTGGCAAGAGACCCAGTACTTC
CASSPLGWQETQYF
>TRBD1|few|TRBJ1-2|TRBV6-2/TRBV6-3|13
TGTGCCAGCAGAAGGGGACAGAACTATGGCTACACCTTC
CASRRGQNYGYTF
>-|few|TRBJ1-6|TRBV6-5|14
TGTGCCAGCATGCAGGGAGGGCTTGATTCACCCCTCCACTTT
CASMQGGLDSPLHF
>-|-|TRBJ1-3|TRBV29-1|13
TGCAGCGTTGTCAAAGGAAAGCATGGCACCATATATTTT
CSVVKGKHGTIYF
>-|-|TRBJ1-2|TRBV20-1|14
TGCAGTGCTAGAGGAATGACAGTGTATGGTGGCTACACCTTC
CSARGMTVYGGYTF
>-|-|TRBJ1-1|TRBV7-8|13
TGTGCCAGCAGCCTCACTTCGTGGCAGGAAGCTTTCTTT
CASSLTSWQEAFF
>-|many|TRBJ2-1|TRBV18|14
TGTGCCAGCTCACCGGGGGCCGGTAAGGATGAGCAGTTCTTC
CASSPGAGKDEQFF
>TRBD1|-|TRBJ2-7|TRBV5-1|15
TGCGCCAGCAGCGCATACTCAGGGGGTACCTACGAGCAGTACTTC
CASSAYSGGTYEQYF
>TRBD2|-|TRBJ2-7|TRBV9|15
TGTGCCAGCAGCGTAGAGGGAGGGTTTACCTACGAGCAGTACTTC
CASSVEGGFTYEQYF
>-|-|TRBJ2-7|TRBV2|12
TGTGCCAGCAGTTATGCCACCTACGAGCAGTACTTC
CASSYATYEQYF
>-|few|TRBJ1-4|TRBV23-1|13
TGCGCCAGCAGTCATACCGGGACCGGGGAACTGTTTTTT
CASSHTGTGELFF
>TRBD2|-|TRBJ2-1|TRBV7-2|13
TGTGCCAGCAGGCGGGGGGGCATCGATGAGCAGTTCTTC
CASRRGGIDEQFF
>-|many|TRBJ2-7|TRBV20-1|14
TGCAGTGCTAGTCTCCCGGGGTCTACCTACGAGCAGTACTTC
CSASLPGSTYEQYF
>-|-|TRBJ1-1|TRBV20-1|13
TGCAGTGCTGTCGGACAGCAGAACACTGAAGCTTTCTTT
CSAVGQQNTEAFF
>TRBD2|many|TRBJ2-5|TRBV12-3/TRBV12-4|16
TGTGCCAGCAGTTTAAGCGGGGGGGCCCCCCAAGAGACCCAGTACTTC
CASSLSGGAPQETQYF
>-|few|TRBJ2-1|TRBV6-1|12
TGTGCCAGCAGTGAAGTTGTAGGGGAACAGTTCTTC
CASSEVVGEQFF
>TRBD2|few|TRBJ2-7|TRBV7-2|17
TGTGCCAGCAGCTTAGCGCTGACAGCGGGGGACTCCTACGAGCAGTACTTC
CASSLALTAGDSYEQYF
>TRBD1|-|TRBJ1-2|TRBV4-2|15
TGTGCCAGCAGCCAAGCCCACGCAGGGGGCAGTGGCTACACCTTC
CASSQAHAGGSGYTF
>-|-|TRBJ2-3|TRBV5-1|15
TGCGACAGCAGCTTTCAGGGATTCGCGGGAGATACGCAGTATTTT
CDSSFQGFAGDTQYF
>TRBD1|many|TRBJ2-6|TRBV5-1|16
TGCGCCAGCAGCCTAAGACAGGGCTCTGGGGCCAACGTCCTGACTTTC
CASSLRQGSGANVLTF
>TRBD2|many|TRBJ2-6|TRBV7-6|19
TGTGCCAGCAGCTTAGGACTAGCGGGGGGACACTCTGGGGCCAACGTCCTGACTTTC
CASSLGLAGGHSGANVLTF
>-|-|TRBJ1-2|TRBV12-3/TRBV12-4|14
TGTGCCAGCAGCTCCCGGGACCCGTTCTATGGCTACACCTTC
CASSSRDPFYGYTF